A single sample is the source of the 22 T cell receptor beta chains below, sequenced in a study of T-cell memory formation after mild COVID-19. TCRdb processed the 5' RACE reads anew with MiXCR; each CDR3 protein has one entry. The repertoire holds approximately 490,000 distinct CDR3 sequences, with about 20% as singletons. The sequenced material came from PBMCs or a T cell subset sorted from them (not recorded which). These TCRs come from an adult woman who had mild COVID-19 (a few samples of this study predate the infection). Cell type and time point are not known.

This chain links TRBV29-1 with TRBJ2-5; D is perhaps TRBD1 or TRBD2 (5 bases each). CDR3 length equals 10 residues. Trimming cost V 3 bases and J 7 bases, with 6 bases left between them. Germline CDR1 reads SQVTM; CDR2 reads ANQGSEA. Written as DNA, the CDR3 is TGCAGCGTTGATGGGGGGACCCAGTACTTC. The encoded protein is CSVDGGTQYF.

In its sample, this clonotype was seen a few times. CDR3 loop: CASSVVTAGANVLTF. DNA of the CDR3: TGCGCCAGCAGCGTAGTTACTGCTGGGGCCAACGTCCTGACTTTC. The chain couples TRBV5-1 to TRBJ2-6; D uncertain. Germline lookup yields CDR1 SGHRS and CDR2 YFSETQ. The CDR3 runs to 15 residues. The V gene lost 4 bases and the J gene lost 2 bases, with 10 bases spanning the gap. Full variable domain (rest looked up from reference TRBV5-1 and TRBJ2-6): KAGVTQTPRYLIKTRGQQVTLSCSPISGHRSVSWYQQTPGQGLQFLFEYFSETQRNKGNFPGRFSGRQFSNSRSEMNVSTLELGDSALYLCASSVVTAGANVLTFGAGSRLTVL.

The chain links TRBV6-6 to TRBJ2-2; TRBD1 aligns across 7 bases. The length of the CDR3 is 18 residues. V shed 6 bases and J 5 bases; nucleotides not matched to a gene: 18. Germline-derived CDR1 and CDR2 are MNHNY and SVGAGI (reference sequence). The chain's CDR3 is CASSPRTGPTWPTGELFF. CDR3 sequence (DNA): TGTGCCAGCAGCCCCAGGACAGGACCGACATGGCCGACCGGGGAGCTGTTTTTT.

This sequence joins TRBV7-2 and TRBJ2-3; either TRBD1 or TRBD2 may fit D (5 bases each). Trimming removed 6 bases from V and 1 base from J, with 8 bases in between. The CDR3 totals 13 residues. CDR1 and CDR2 from the germline V gene are SGHTA and FQGNSA. The chain's CDR3 is CASRLGGTDTQYF. The CDR3 DNA sequence: TGTGCCAGCAGACTGGGGGGCACAGATACGCAGTATTTT.

The sample holds a few counts of this clonotype. The chain combines TRBV7-3 with TRBJ1-4; unclear D gene. The CDR3 loop spans 13 amino acids. The V end was cut by 2 bases, the J end by 8 bases, with 9 bases between. The germline V gene has CDR1 SGHTA and CDR2 FQGTGA. In DNA, the CDR3 is TGTGCCAGCAGCTTACGCCGGAACGAAAAACTGTTTTTT. Encoded protein: CASSLRRNEKLFF.

This clonotype was seen more than once but under ten times. The rearrangement links TRBV7-9 to TRBJ2-5; TRBD2 agrees at 8 bases. The V and J ends lost 1 base and 2 bases, in that order; junction bases with no gene match: 3. Per germline, CDR1 SEHNR and CDR2 FQNEAQ (reference sequence). The CDR3 consists of 15 residues. CDR3 sequence (DNA): TGTGCCAGCAGCTTAGAACTAGCGGTTCAAGAGACCCAGTACTTC. It encodes CASSLELAVQETQYF.

V usage is TRBV7-2 and J usage is TRBJ2-7; D gene uncertain. The germline gives CDR1 SGHTA, CDR2 FQGNSA. The CDR3 covers 12 residues. Trimming pared 4 bases from V and 4 bases from J, leaving 8 bases between. The CDR3 nucleotides read TGTGCCAGCAGCTCATACCGGTACGAGCAGTACTTC. Its protein is CASSSYRYEQYF.

V usage is TRBV11-2 and J usage is TRBJ2-3; 11 bases align to TRBD1. Trimming at V came to 6 bases and at J to 2 bases, leaving 10 bases not matched to a gene. The CDR3 has 17 residues. The germline V gene has CDR1 SGHAT and CDR2 FQNNGV. CDR3 region: CASRPGQGAGATDTQYF. Here the CDR3 DNA reads TGTGCCAGCAGGCCCGGACAGGGGGCAGGGGCCACAGATACGCAGTATTTT.

This clonotype was counted between two and nine times. The rearrangement joins TRBV6-1 to TRBJ2-3; TRBD2 might be the D (6 bases). Germline assignment: CDR1 MNHNS and CDR2 SASEGT. The CDR3 sequence is 15 residues long. V dropped 4 bases and J dropped 0 bases, with 11 bases sitting between them. Here the CDR3 DNA reads TGTGCCAGCAGTGGCCCCGGGACTAGCACAGATACGCAGTATTTT. Protein product: CASSGPGTSTDTQYF.

This clonotype was seen only a few times. This chain connects TRBV4-1 to TRBJ2-1; D is possibly TRBD1 or TRBD2 (6 bases each). Trimming took off 1 base at V and 0 bases at J, with 7 bases between the two ends. Germline loops: CDR1 MGHRA, CDR2 YSYEKL. This CDR3 comprises 15 residues. CDR3 nucleotides: TGCGCCAGCAGCCAAGGGGGGGCCTCCTACAATGAGCAGTTCTTC. This sequence encodes CASSQGGASYNEQFF.

There are a few counts of this clonotype. The chain combines TRBV5-1 with TRBJ2-1, with D tentatively TRBD2 (7 bases). This CDR3 region has 15 residues. Germline V CDR1 and CDR2: SGHRS, YFSETQ. V lost 3 bases to trimming and J lost 5 bases, with 15 bases between them. DNA of the CDR3: TGCGCCAGCAGCTCTACGTGGGGGGGCCACAATGAGCAGTTCTTC. Translating gives CASSSTWGGHNEQFF.

This clonotype was seen only a few times. The J gene is TRBJ2-6, the V gene TRBV7-3; TRBD1 aligns across 9 bases. The germline V gene has CDR1 SGHTA and CDR2 FQGTGA. The V segment lost 1 base and the J segment 2 bases; nucleotides outside the gene matches: 12. This CDR3 spans 20 amino acids. The CDR3 bases are TGTGCCAGCAGCTTAATTGGCTCCGGGACAGGGAAGCCTGGGGCCAACGTCCTGACTTTC. It specifies CASSLIGSGTGKPGANVLTF.

This chain connects TRBV20-1 to TRBJ2-1; tentative D call: TRBD2 (5 bases). Trimming shortened V by 0 bases and J by 0 bases, and 18 bases separated the two germline ends. The CDR3 has 18 residues. Germline V CDR1 and CDR2: DFQATT, SNEGSKA (reference sequence). DNA of the CDR3: TGCAGTGCTAGAGATCAAACCGGTAGCGCGAGCTCCTACAATGAGCAGTTCTTC. Protein product: CSARDQTGSASSYNEQFF.

The CDR3 sequence is CASGGTGGNQPQHF. Here the CDR3 DNA reads TGTGCCAGCGGCGGGACAGGGGGCAATCAGCCCCAGCATTTT. V is TRBV12-3 or TRBV12-4 and J is TRBJ1-5; 10 positions agree with TRBD1. This CDR3 is built from 14 residues. The V and J ends lost 8 bases and 2 bases, in that order; junction bases with no gene match: 3.

This clonotype turned up a few times. The gene calls are TRBV4-3 and TRBJ2-5, with a weak D call TRBD1 (5 bases). The germline V gene encodes CDR1 LGHNA and CDR2 YSLEER. This CDR3 region has 15 residues. V shed 5 bases and J shed 2 bases, with 15 bases lying between them. CDR3 DNA: TGCGCCAGCAGCACCTCGCTCAGGGCACAAGAGACCCAGTACTTC. Translating it yields CASSTSLRAQETQYF.

The chain employs TRBV3-1 and TRBJ1-2, with D hard to call. The CDR3 contains 13 residues. From germline, CDR1 is LGHDT and CDR2 YNNKEL (reference sequence). The ends were cut back, 1 base at V and 4 bases at J, with 7 bases in the middle. CDR3 coding DNA: TGTGCCAGCAGCCAAGTTGGGGTCTATGGCTACACCTTC. Its translation is CASSQVGVYGYTF.

The chain recombines TRBV7-2 with TRBJ2-7, with D hard to call. The germline V gene has CDR1 SGHTA and CDR2 FQGNSA. The V and J ends lost 2 bases and 4 bases respectively, with 18 bases between them. This CDR3 is built from 16 residues. The CDR3 DNA reads as TGTGCCAGCAGCTTATACCTGGGATCTTTCTCTTACGAGCAGTACTTC. It specifies CASSLYLGSFSYEQYF. The full variable domain, completed using reference TRBV7-2 and TRBJ2-7, is GAGVSQSPSNKVTEKGKDVELRCDPISGHTALYWYRQSLGQGLEFLIYFQGNSAPDKSGLPSDRFSAERTGGSVSTLTIQRTQQEDSAVYLCASSLYLGSFSYEQYFGPGTRLTVT.

The chain carries TRBV7-3 and TRBJ1-1; possibly TRBD1 for D (6 bases). Trimming stripped 5 bases from V and 7 bases from J, with 14 bases between. There are 13 residues in the CDR3. Germline CDR1 is SGHTA and CDR2 is FQGTGA. The CDR3 protein is CASSNQGTLEAFF. The CDR3 DNA reads TGTGCCAGCAGCAATCAGGGGACCCTTGAAGCTTTCTTT.

This clonotype was observed a handful of times. The chain is built from TRBV5-1 and TRBJ2-3; D gene ambiguous. V was trimmed by 2 bases and J by 3 bases, leaving 7 bases between them. The CDR3 loop spans 13 amino acids. Germline V gives CDR1 SGHRS, CDR2 YFSETQ. CDR3 residues: CASSLFGTDTQYF. The CDR3 DNA reads TGCGCCAGCAGCTTATTTGGGACAGATACGCAGTATTTT.

CDR3 DNA: TGTGCCAGCAGTTTAGGTTCAGGGCGCATCGACACGCAGTATTTT. It translates to CASSLGSGRIDTQYF. The gene calls are TRBV12-3 or TRBV12-4 and TRBJ2-3; weak D call: TRBD1 (5 bases). This CDR3 contains 15 residues. Trimming took off 1 base at V and 9 bases at J, with 17 bases between the two ends.

The table lists this clonotype with a few counts. J is TRBJ2-1 and V is TRBV15; 11 bases line up with TRBD1. This CDR3 spans 15 amino acids. Per germline, CDR1 LNHNV and CDR2 YYDKDF (reference sequence). V trimming: 1 base; J trimming: 7 bases; junction bases outside the gene matches: 3. CDR3 region: CATSRARDRGNEQFF. CDR3 DNA: TGTGCCACCAGCAGAGCCCGGGACAGGGGGAATGAGCAGTTCTTC.

This clonotype was picked up a small number of times. This chain links TRBV13 with TRBJ2-1, with D possibly matching TRBD2 (6 bases). Looked up from germline, CDR1 is PRHDT and CDR2 is FYEKMQ (reference sequence). The ends were cut back, 5 bases at V and 1 base at J, with 21 bases in the middle. The CDR3 has 18 amino acids. Written as DNA, the CDR3 is TGTGCCAGCAGCGCGCCACCCCACGGGGGATGGTCCTACAATGAGCAGTTCTTC. It translates to CASSAPPHGGWSYNEQFF.